This note documents a single T cell receptor beta chain sequence. Its specific antigen is unknown. Per-base quality was not reported, and no clone a single base away is much larger than it. The sample belongs to a study of shared clonotypes between healthy human individuals (dated by TCRdb to 2020 to 2021). In terms of the full investigation: Two women and a few men aged 18 to 49 years were included in the cohort. To estimate repertoire size and how much clonotypes are shared between individuals, the study performed deep sequencing of blood TCR repertoires from a handful of healthy adults. Libraries were prepared and TCR repertoires were sequenced by different laboratories using diverse techniques, in order to increase sequencing depth and limit assay-specific biases. Per donor, leukapheresis produced somewhere between about 0.94 and 9.5 billion PBMCs.

The research as a whole found: Sampling was limited to blood, and TCR repertoires in tissue likely differ from TCR repertoires in blood. Based on pairwise subsampling, the degree of clonotype sharing among donors was expected to be affected by sequencing depth. Because the study included only a small number of donors, the genetic and exposure-history diversity represented was limited.

Using the deep immunoSEQ assay, multiplex PCR amplified TCR CDR3 regions from genomic DNA. Extracted genomic DNA from each cell subset was distributed evenly across all wells of several immunoSEQ 96-well plates, and each plate was treated as a replicate. Each replicate PCR for unsorted PBMC received 250 to 300 ng genomic DNA, equal to approximately 30,000 T cell genomes. Ten immunoSEQ deep assay plates were used to sequence the unsorted PBMC genomic DNA. Purified libraries were measured with a Qubit 3.0 fluorometer, size-checked on a Bioanalyzer 2100, and measured again with the KAPA Library Quantification kit. Each immunoSEQ 96-well plate was sequenced on its own single-read 150-cycle Illumina NextSeq 550 flow cell. As for the authors' bioinformatics: The immunoSEQ output contained only junctional sequences without quality scores, so filtering could not match that applied to full-length reads. To assign V/J genes and CDR3, sequences were annotated using PyIR, a Python wrapper for IgBLAST v1.9, with IMGT germline references. Reads were removed for weak V/J assignments (E-value above 1e-6), missing CDR3, stop codons, out-of-frame junctions, or ambiguous translated residues. V3J clonotypes were defined by identical inferred V gene, J gene, and CDR3 amino acid sequence. To compute the percentage overlap between repertoires, the number of shared unique clonotypes was divided by the size of the smaller repertoire. Richness of each repertoire was evaluated using RTK rarefaction, the Chao1 estimator, and Recon v2.1 estimates of unobserved clonotypes. This is the immuneACCESS table as TCRdb keeps it, with only in-frame sequences that have V and J called. A part of the clones is gone; compared with another copy, unresolved V genes explain less than half, and the rest is unexplained. The V and J calls and the clone size are those of that table, but D and trimming were determined from the DNA. For this sample the table gives more than 450,000 clones, of which more than 65% were detected only once. The ten largest clones represent over 10% of the sample.

Donors were healthy HIV-negative adults with no recently reported acute infections or vaccinations. All donors were Caucasian adults living in Nashville, Tennessee, USA. For unsorted samples, 90 million or so PBMCs were counted and genomic DNA was extracted with the QIAamp DNA Blood Mini kit. After blood collection by leukapheresis, PBMCs were isolated using Ficoll-Histopaque density gradient centrifugation and then cryopreserved in the vapor phase of liquid nitrogen. Reading from cysteine to phenylalanine, the CDR3 counts 15 amino acids. Just the 45-base CDR3 DNA is kept, in frame starting at base 1. At the junction V is shortened by 5 bases and J by 8 bases, with 16 bases in between. CDR1 SGHNT and CDR2 YENEEA are derived from the germline V gene.

Sequenced: PBMCs. Recombination connected TRBV11-3 to TRBJ1-6; TRBD1 is a possible D gene, resting on 5 matching bases. The sequence was collected from a woman between 35 and 50 years old in good health. Some clones in this sample may be carry-over from other donors' samples. The CDR3 is CASSPGPGPDSPLHF. The nucleotide sequence reads as follows: TGTGCCAGCAGCCCAGGGCCCGGGCCCGATTCACCCCTCCACTTT.